The present T cell receptor (beta chain) was sequenced within a study of blood T cell repertoires in COVID-19. Trimming cost V 10 bases and J 4 bases; bases outside gene matches: 10. This CDR3 contains 14 residues. The germline gives CDR1 PRHDT, CDR2 FYEKMQ (reference sequence). How the authors handled the data: Researchers report that nucleated cell counts were estimated from reference gene primer amplification. Only in-frame clones appear in the TCRdb table, and some are missing; sequencing was by immunoSEQ multiplex PCR. D and trimming come from the DNA, and the V and J calls and clone size come from that table. The data show 15,000 to 20,000 clones, around 80% seen once.

The V gene is TRBV13, the J gene TRBJ1-3; 7 nucleotides match TRBD1. This clonotype was sampled from a man aged 35 to 55 with active or convalescent COVID-19. Sequenced input: peripheral blood. The CDR3: CANDREHIGNTIYF. The CDR3 coding sequence is TGTGCCAACGACAGGGAGCACATAGGAAACACCATATATTTT.